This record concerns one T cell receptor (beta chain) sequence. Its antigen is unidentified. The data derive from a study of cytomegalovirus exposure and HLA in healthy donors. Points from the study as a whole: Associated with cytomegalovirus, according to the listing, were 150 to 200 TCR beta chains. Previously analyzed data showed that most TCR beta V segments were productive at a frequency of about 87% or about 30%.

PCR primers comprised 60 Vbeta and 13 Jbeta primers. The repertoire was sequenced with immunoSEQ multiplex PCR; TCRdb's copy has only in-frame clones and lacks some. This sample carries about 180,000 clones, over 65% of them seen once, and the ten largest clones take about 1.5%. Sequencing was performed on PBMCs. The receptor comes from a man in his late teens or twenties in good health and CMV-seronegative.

DNA for the CDR3: TGTGCCAGCAGTCCAACAGGGGCGAAGGGCTACACCTTC. Encoded protein: CASSPTGAKGYTF. The gene calls are TRBV6-5 and TRBJ1-2; 7 bases line up with TRBD1. Per the germline V gene, CDR1 is MNHEY and CDR2 is SVGAGI. With 5 bases clipped from V and 8 bases from J, the junction kept 8 bases outside the gene matches. There are 13 residues in the CDR3.